The T cell receptor beta chain under discussion was sequenced for a study of PD-1 blockade in mismatch repair-deficient tumors (dated by TCRdb to about 2017). General notes on the study: Between late 2013 and late 2016, approximately 90 consecutive patients with about a dozen mismatch repair-deficient cancer types, all previously treated and progressing, were enrolled in the trial. Tumor-associated T cell clones were tracked in the peripheral blood of patients responding to PD-1 blockade by deep sequencing of TCR CDR3 regions. On the study overall, not on this receptor specifically: After pembrolizumab, tumor-resident clones, which were often undetectable in blood before treatment, expanded rapidly and then contracted, generally ahead of radiologic responses.

The library was generated by the immunoSEQ multiplex PCR assay. Sourced from immuneACCESS, this table was stored by TCRdb with only in-frame sequences that have V and J called. A share of the clones is absent; for the studies checked, an unresolved V gene accounts for under half, and the remainder has no known explanation. This sample holds about 3,500 clones; about 79% were observed only once. Around 7.7% of the sample comes from the top ten. This clone was counted between two and nine times. Its target antigen remains unknown. It has no much larger one-base neighbor in the sample; base qualities were not kept. Read against the paper, the sample's time point label means: archival surgical resection tumor tissue. Mismatch repair deficiency in every enrolled patient was established by polymerase chain reaction or immunohistochemistry. A few patients who responded to pembrolizumab therapy underwent TCR sequencing. For the three responding patients, the tumor tissue used in TCR sequencing was taken from archival surgical resections. In the phase II trial, pembrolizumab PD-1 blockade was tested prospectively in advanced mismatch repair-deficient cancers, no matter which tissue of origin the cancers came from.

Per the germline V gene, SGHTA is the CDR1 and FQGTGA is the CDR2. V loses 5 bases, J loses 2 bases, and the germline ends lie 15 bases apart. There are 16 amino acids in the CDR3, from cysteine to phenylalanine inclusive. The retained sequence is limited to the CDR3, 48 bases, with the frame set at the first base. This material consisted of primary tumor tissue, taken from a patient treated with pembrolizumab. This TCR derives from an adult with mismatch repair-deficient cancer. This chain is built from TRBV7-3 and TRBJ2-2; 6 matching bases give a weak D call of TRBD1. The CDR3 loop reads CASSPRGTLNTGELFF. The nucleotide sequence reads as follows: TGTGCCAGCAGCCCAAGGGGGACACTTAACACCGGGGAGCTGTTTTTT.